This is a list of T cell receptor beta chains from one sample in a study of prognosis after radiotherapy for stage I lung cancer. TCRdb used MiXCR to reprocess the multiplex PCR reads, holding one entry per CDR3 protein. Among about 22,000 distinct CDR3 sequences listed, about 40% were seen once. The sample in question was PBMCs, obtained before or after stereotactic body radiation therapy (not recorded which). The receptors come from a donor of 50 years or more with non-small cell lung cancer. CDR3s leave out the opening cysteine and the closing phenylalanine or tryptophan. Each record gives: V gene, CDR3 protein.

v_gene: TRBV12-5
CDR3aa: ANPGRGNNEQF

v_gene: TRBV3-1
CDR3aa: ASSLSDRVAF

v_gene: TRBV2
CDR3aa: ASNGQGAQPQH

v_gene: TRBV28
CDR3aa: ASSLRGSSGANVLT

v_gene: TRBV20-1
CDR3aa: SVVQGDREQY

v_gene: TRBV4-1
CDR3aa: ASSQDAGRGNGYT

v_gene: TRBV6-2/TRBV6-3
CDR3aa: VSSLRTGLIGELF

v_gene: TRBV6-5
CDR3aa: ASSYRSGRTYNEQF

v_gene: TRBV6-5
CDR3aa: ASSSTGQVGYT

v_gene: TRBV24-1
CDR3aa: ATSDPSIYPQETQY

v_gene: TRBV3-1
CDR3aa: ASSQDTGNYGYT

v_gene: TRBV7-7
CDR3aa: ASSPGLAGGNAYNEQF

v_gene: TRBV20-1
CDR3aa: SARVTAGHEQF

v_gene: TRBV7-9
CDR3aa: ASSLSCSSGNTGELF

v_gene: TRBV27
CDR3aa: ASSLSRTRDETQY

v_gene: TRBV28
CDR3aa: ASSSSTATNEKLF

v_gene: TRBV20-1
CDR3aa: STRQGGDNSPLH

v_gene: TRBV20-1
CDR3aa: SASKVFGTTEQY

v_gene: TRBV16
CDR3aa: ASSLQDRMNTEAF

v_gene: TRBV19
CDR3aa: ASSMGGGYEQY

v_gene: TRBV30
CDR3aa: AWSEVADTQY

v_gene: TRBV14
CDR3aa: ASSPNVGNYGYT

v_gene: TRBV4-3
CDR3aa: ASSQDGLPRDEQH

v_gene: TRBV15
CDR3aa: ATSRGGTGEYYGYT

v_gene: TRBV30
CDR3aa: AWSVLLAGSGELF

v_gene: TRBV4-1
CDR3aa: ASSQNRESPLH

v_gene: TRBV10-3
CDR3aa: AISEPDLPGF

v_gene: TRBV7-6
CDR3aa: ASSQGLAPYNEQF

v_gene: TRBV20-1
CDR3aa: SARDPQRAAYNEQF

v_gene: TRBV20-1
CDR3aa: SAGTGSPNQPQH